A selection of T cell receptor beta chains follows, all from one sample in a study of technical replicates of blood from a few donors. The data were produced by immunoSEQ multiplex PCR, yet TCRdb's version contains in-frame clones alone and is incomplete. The sample has approximately 70,000 clones; about 89% are singletons. The sample was PBMCs. These receptors came from a human donor in good health. Some clones in this sample may be carry-over from other donors' samples. The CDR3 runs from the conserved cysteine through the conserved F or W. Fields, in order: J gene, clone size, D gene, V gene, CDR3 protein, CDR3 DNA. D genes are given only for firm matches. A row's size may be missing; if present it is once, few, many or a size class.

TRBJ2-5,NA,NA,TRBV14,CASSQDAGGGPQETQYF,TGCGCCAGCAGCCAAGACGCGGGCGGGGGCCCTCAAGAGACCCAGTACTTC
TRBJ2-7,NA,NA,TRBV10-3,CAISDEGSFGEQYF,TGTGCCATCAGTGACGAGGGTAGTTTTGGCGAGCAGTACTTC
TRBJ2-1,NA,TRBD2,TRBV10-3,CAISDAGGYNEQFF,TGTGCCATCAGTGACGCGGGAGGGTACAATGAGCAGTTCTTC
TRBJ2-3,once,TRBD2,TRBV6-5,CASSYSSGSSDTQYF,TGTGCCAGCAGTTATTCTAGCGGGAGCTCAGATACGCAGTATTTT
TRBJ2-7,NA,NA,TRBV7-6,CASSPPGSYEQYF,TGTGCCAGCAGCCCCCCGGGCTCCTACGAGCAGTACTTC
TRBJ2-3,NA,NA,TRBV19,CASSRRGLEISDTQYF,TGTGCCAGTAGTAGGAGGGGGCTGGAGATTTCAGATACGCAGTATTTT
TRBJ2-2,NA,NA,TRBV4-2,CASSLDRANTGELFF,TGTGCCAGCAGCCTCGACCGGGCGAACACCGGGGAGCTGTTTTTT
TRBJ1-6,NA,TRBD1,TRBV2,CASSLQGEGAGSPLHF,TGTGCCAGCAGCCTTCAGGGGGAAGGTGCGGGGTCACCCCTCCACTTT
TRBJ1-2,NA,TRBD1,TRBV4-1,CASSQEGTGRGYTF,TGCGCCAGCAGCCAGGAGGGGACAGGGCGCGGCTACACCTTC
TRBJ2-2,few,NA,TRBV5-3,CARSLPFGRRDRRFGGELFF,TGTGCCAGAAGCTTGCCTTTTGGGAGGAGAGATAGGCGGTTTGGCGGGGAGCTGTTTTTT
TRBJ2-3,NA,NA,TRBV13,CASSSSGADTQYF,TGTGCCAGCAGCTCGTCAGGGGCAGATACGCAGTATTTT
TRBJ2-1,NA,NA,TRBV2,CASNQGGGSGSYNEQFF,TGTGCCAGCAACCAAGGAGGTGGGAGCGGTTCCTACAATGAGCAGTTCTTC
TRBJ2-5,once,NA,TRBV6-1,CASSLVGRVGETQYF,TGTGCCAGCAGTTTAGTAGGCAGGGTTGGGGAGACCCAGTACTTC
TRBJ2-1,NA,TRBD2,TRBV7-9,CASSQPGLADNEQFF,TGTGCCAGCAGCCAACCGGGACTAGCGGACAATGAGCAGTTCTTC
TRBJ2-1,NA,TRBD2,TRBV9,CASSGLAVNNEQFF,TGTGCCAGCAGCGGGCTAGCGGTTAACAATGAGCAGTTCTTC
TRBJ2-2,NA,TRBD1,TRBV5-4,CASSSKTGGPGELFF,TGTGCCAGCAGCTCGAAGACAGGGGGTCCCGGGGAGCTGTTTTTT
TRBJ1-2,NA,TRBD1,TRBV4-1,CASSQENTGVSGGYTF,TGCGCCAGCAGCCAAGAGAATACAGGGGTCAGTGGGGGCTACACCTTC
TRBJ2-1,NA,TRBD2,TRBV10-3,CAISVAGAINGLNEQFF,TGTGCCATCAGTGTAGCGGGGGCCATAAATGGGCTAAATGAGCAGTTCTTC
TRBJ2-3,NA,NA,TRBV5-4,CASSLAGAPADTQYF,TGTGCCAGCAGCTTGGCCGGTGCCCCCGCAGATACGCAGTATTTT
TRBJ1-2,NA,NA,TRBV5-4,CASSLAGVPNYGYTF,TGTGCCAGCAGCTTGGCCGGGGTCCCCAACTATGGCTACACCTTC
TRBJ1-4,NA,NA,TRBV6-1,CASTLQETNEKLFF,TGTGCCAGCACCTTACAGGAAACTAATGAAAAACTGTTTTTT
TRBJ2-3,NA,NA,TRBV18,CASSPPSSHLTDTQYF,TGTGCCAGCTCACCACCAAGTTCGCACCTAACAGATACGCAGTATTTT
TRBJ2-5,NA,TRBD1,TRBV27,CASSLQGTVGETQYF,TGTGCCAGCAGTTTGCAGGGGACAGTTGGCGAGACCCAGTACTTC
TRBJ2-3,NA,TRBD2,TRBV7-3,CASSARGGASTDTQYF,TGTGCCAGCAGCGCCCGCGGGGGGGCGAGCACAGATACGCAGTATTTT
TRBJ1-6,NA,NA,TRBV9,CASSVGNSYNSPLHF,TGTGCCAGCAGCGTAGGTAACTCCTATAATTCACCCCTCCACTTT
TRBJ2-2,NA,NA,TRBV4-3,CASSQVQGEVDTGELFF,TGCGCCAGCAGCCAAGTCCAAGGGGAGGTGGACACCGGGGAGCTGTTTTTT
TRBJ2-3,NA,TRBD2,TRBV7-3,CASSLLSGLDTQYF,TGTGCCAGCAGCCTCCTTAGCGGGCTAGATACGCAGTATTTT
TRBJ2-7,once,NA,TRBV11-2,CASSLAAEQYF,TGTGCCAGCAGCTTGGCGGCCGAGCAGTACTTC
TRBJ1-2,few,NA,TRBV19,CATNGGDGYTF,TGTGCCACTAATGGAGGGGATGGCTACACCTTC
TRBJ1-2,NA,TRBD1,TRBV27,CASSKTGQANYGYTF,TGTGCCAGCAGTAAGACGGGACAGGCGAACTATGGCTACACCTTC
TRBJ2-4,NA,NA,TRBV7-9,CASSLVQGDIQYF,TGTGCCAGCAGCTTAGTTCAGGGTGACATTCAGTACTTC
TRBJ2-3,medium-sized,NA,TRBV7-2,CASSVTDTQYF,TGTGCCAGCAGCGTAACAGATACGCAGTATTTT
TRBJ1-2,once,NA,TRBV15,CATSRDLSGGDYGYTF,TGTGCCACCAGCAGAGATCTTAGTGGAGGGGACTATGGCTACACCTTC
TRBJ2-1,NA,NA,TRBV19,CASSIGQGRFNEQFF,TGTGCCAGTAGTATCGGGCAGGGTCGTTTTAATGAGCAGTTCTTC
TRBJ1-1,NA,NA,TRBV2,CASTRVKSNTEAFF,TGTGCCAGCACCCGCGTAAAGTCGAACACTGAAGCTTTCTTT
TRBJ2-5,NA,NA,TRBV5-8,CASSPVETQYF,TGTGCCAGCAGCCCAGTAGAGACCCAGTACTTC
TRBJ1-1,NA,NA,TRBV5-4,CASSSDSNTEAFF,TGTGCCAGCAGCTCAGACAGCAACACTGAAGCTTTCTTT
TRBJ2-5,NA,TRBD2,TRBV5-1,CASSPGTSGETQYF,TGCGCCAGCAGCCCTGGGACTAGTGGGGAGACCCAGTACTTC
TRBJ1-4,NA,TRBD1,TRBV12-5,CASGGDRYTNEKLFF,TGTGCTAGTGGAGGGGACAGGTACACTAATGAAAAACTGTTTTTT
TRBJ2-7,NA,TRBD2,TRBV2,CASSSPGAGAPGEQYF,TGTGCCAGCAGCTCCCCTGGGGCGGGAGCACCCGGGGAGCAGTACTTC
TRBJ1-1,NA,TRBD1,TRBV5-1,CASSPGQGWVTEAFF,TGCGCCAGCAGCCCCGGACAGGGGTGGGTCACTGAAGCTTTCTTT
TRBJ1-5,NA,NA,TRBV6-6,CASSPRSGNQPQHF,TGTGCCAGCAGCCCACGTTCGGGCAATCAGCCCCAGCATTTT
TRBJ2-5,NA,NA,TRBV7-2,CASSSPGPQETQYF,TGTGCCAGCAGCTCCCCGGGTCCACAAGAGACCCAGTACTTC
TRBJ1-5,NA,NA,TRBV18,CASSPPGRGNQPQHF,TGTGCCAGCTCACCACCGGGGCGGGGGAATCAGCCCCAGCATTTT
TRBJ1-2,NA,NA,TRBV13,CASSSGVERKRDYGYTF,TGTGCCAGCAGTTCGGGGGTGGAGAGGAAGCGCGACTATGGCTACACCTTC
TRBJ1-2,few,TRBD1,TRBV5-8,CASSIGQGAPGYTF,TGTGCCAGCAGCATCGGACAGGGGGCGCCCGGCTACACCTTC
TRBJ2-7,once,TRBD2,TRBV4-3,CASSHGISGGSRYEQYF,TGCGCCAGCAGCCACGGCATTAGCGGGGGGAGTCGCTACGAGCAGTACTTC
TRBJ2-2,once,TRBD1,TRBV7-2,CASSLRTGVTGELFF,TGTGCCAGCAGCTTAAGGACAGGGGTGACCGGGGAGCTGTTTTTT
TRBJ1-2,NA,NA,TRBV4-1,CASSPQNGGVYGYTF,TGCGCCAGCAGCCCTCAGAATGGGGGCGTCTATGGCTACACCTTC
TRBJ2-2,NA,NA,TRBV7-9,CASSLVGHPNTGELFF,TGTGCCAGCAGCTTAGTGGGACACCCGAACACCGGGGAGCTGTTTTTT
TRBJ2-1,NA,TRBD2,TRBV7-2,CASSLASGRNNEQFF,TGTGCCAGCAGCTTAGCTAGCGGGAGAAACAATGAGCAGTTCTTC
TRBJ2-3,NA,TRBD2,TRBV7-9,CASSSGLAGALDTQYF,TGTGCCAGCAGCTCGGGACTAGCGGGGGCTCTGGATACGCAGTATTTT
TRBJ1-2,NA,TRBD1,TRBV2,CASSGTGGSYGYTF,TGTGCCAGCAGCGGGACAGGGGGCTCCTATGGCTACACCTTC